This T cell receptor (beta chain) originates from a study of cytomegalovirus exposure and HLA in healthy donors. Method: immunoSEQ multiplex PCR; TCRdb's copy keeps in-frame clones and lacks some. The sample has some 150,000 clones; about 88% are singletons. Findings and limits, study-wide: Cytomegalovirus association was listed for about 150 TCR beta chains.

The CDR3 consists of 14 residues. Germline CDR1 and CDR2: MGHRA and YSYEKL. Deletions cut 1 base from V and 2 bases from J, with 8 bases between. As to this clone: The target antigen is unknown.

Specimen: PBMCs. The chain is built from TRBV4-1 and TRBJ2-5; the D is unclear. The receptor was isolated from a man aged 18 to 30 in good health and CMV-seronegative. The CDR3 loop is CASSQGRSQETQYF. CDR3 nucleotide sequence: TGCGCCAGCAGCCAAGGGCGGTCACAAGAGACCCAGTACTTC.